This TCR beta chain came from a study of cytomegalovirus exposure and HLA in healthy donors. Study-wide context: The roughly 110 validation repertoires were produced on the same platform as the 670 or so repertoires of the first cohort. This was reported in a later analysis.

Measured with immunoSEQ multiplex PCR; TCRdb has only the in-frame clones, and not every one. The sample has approximately 60,000 clones, around 90% seen once. Trimming removed 6 bases from V and 9 bases from J; junction bases left unmatched: 13. The CDR3 has 15 residues. Germline V CDR1 and CDR2: MNHEY, SVGAGI. The receptor comes from a man aged 18 to 35 in good health and CMV-seronegative. V and J are TRBV6-5 and TRBJ1-5; 8 bases map to TRBD1. Sample: PBMCs. The CDR3 nucleotides read TGTGCCAGCAGGCTAACCCCAGGGGGCCGTGTGCCCCAGCATTTT. Encoded protein: CASRLTPGGRVPQHF.